This T cell receptor beta chain is drawn from a study of blood T cell repertoires in COVID-19. On the study more broadly: Samples representing acute and convalescent COVID-19 were sourced from the United States, Italy and Spain.

TCRdb's table, derived via immunoSEQ multiplex PCR, lists solely in-frame clones and lacks some. The table lists 160,000 or so clones, 80% of them singletons, with 5% to 6% in the top ten. The V gene lost 4 bases and the J gene lost 6 bases, with 10 bases spanning the gap. Germline-derived CDR1 and CDR2 are LNHNV and YYDKDF (reference sequence). This CDR3 is 13 amino acids long. Living in under 30 US areas, the participants were between roughly 18 and 89 years of age. The rearrangement links TRBV15 to TRBJ2-1; D remains unclear. This sequence originates from a man aged 35 to 55 who had recovered from COVID-19. Sequencing was done on a sample of PBMCs or T cells enriched from blood (not recorded which). Written as DNA, the CDR3 is TGTGCCACCAGCACCTTCGAACTCAATGAGCAGTTCTTC. This codes for CATSTFELNEQFF.